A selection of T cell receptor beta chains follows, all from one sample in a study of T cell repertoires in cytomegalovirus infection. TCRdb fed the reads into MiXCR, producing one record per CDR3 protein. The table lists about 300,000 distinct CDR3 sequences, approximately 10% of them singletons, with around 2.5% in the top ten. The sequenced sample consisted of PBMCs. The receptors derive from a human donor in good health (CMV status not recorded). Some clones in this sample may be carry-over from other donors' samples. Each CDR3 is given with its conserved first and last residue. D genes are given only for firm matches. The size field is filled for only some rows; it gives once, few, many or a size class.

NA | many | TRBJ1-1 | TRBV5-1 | TGCGCCAGCAGCTTGGATGCCGGGCGGATTGAAGCTTTCTTT | CASSLDAGRIEAFF
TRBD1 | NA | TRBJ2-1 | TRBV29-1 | TGCAGCGTTGAATTGGCCCGGACAGGAGAGTACAATGAGCAGTTCTTC | CSVELARTGEYNEQFF
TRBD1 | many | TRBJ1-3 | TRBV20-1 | TGCAGTGCAAATGACAGGGGCGCTGGAAACACCATATATTTT | CSANDRGAGNTIYF
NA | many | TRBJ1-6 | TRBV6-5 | TGTGCCAGCAGTTACGAGACAGCGAGGGGTAATTCACCCCTCCACTTT | CASSYETARGNSPLHF
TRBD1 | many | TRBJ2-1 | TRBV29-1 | TGCAGCGTTACAGGGGATACCTACAATGAGCAGTTCTTC | CSVTGDTYNEQFF
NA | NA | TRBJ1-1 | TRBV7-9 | TGTGCCAGCACCCTGGGAGTTCAGTGGACTGAAGCTTTCTTT | CASTLGVQWTEAFF
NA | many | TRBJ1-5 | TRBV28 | TGTGCCAGCAGTTATGGTTCCAGAGATCAGCCCCAGCATTTT | CASSYGSRDQPQHF
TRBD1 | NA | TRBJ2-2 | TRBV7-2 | TGTGCCAGCAGCTTGGTAACCCTACAGGGGGCGAAGGCCGGGGAGCTGTTTTTT | CASSLVTLQGAKAGELFF
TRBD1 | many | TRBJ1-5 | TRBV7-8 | TGTGCCAGCAGGGGATCAGGGGGCGGCGTGGCGCCCCAGCATTTT | CASRGSGGGVAPQHF
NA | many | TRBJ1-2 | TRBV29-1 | TGCAGCGCACGGACAGCGACTAACTATGGCTACACCTTC | CSARTATNYGYTF